Presented here are 29 T cell receptor beta chains from one specimen sequenced in a study of OX40 agonist ivuxolimab in advanced cancers. The protocol was immunoSEQ multiplex PCR, while the TCRdb copy is restricted to in-frame clones and leaves out a portion. The sample lists over 55,000 clones, around 87% occurring once. The sample here was CD4+ or CD8+ T cells sorted from blood, taken in a trial of the OX40 agonist ivuxolimab. The receptors were sampled from an adult with an advanced solid tumor such as melanoma, head and neck, liver or kidney cancer.

This chain uses TRBV28 with TRBJ1-2, with 11 bases fitting TRBD1. This CDR3 has 15 residues. Looked up from germline, CDR1 is MDHEN and CDR2 is SYDVKM. V was clipped by 8 bases and J by 4 bases; unmatched bases: 9. CDR3 loop: CASGTGGRPGYGYTF. CDR3 DNA sequence: TGTGCCAGCGGGACAGGGGGGCGCCCTGGCTATGGCTACACCTTC.

The V and J genes are TRBV28 and TRBJ1-4, with D possibly being TRBD1 (5 bases). The ends were cut back, 8 bases at V and 5 bases at J, with 15 bases in the middle. The CDR3 sequence is 14 residues long. Per the germline V gene, CDR1 is MDHEN and CDR2 is SYDVKM. The CDR3 region has the DNA TGTGCCAGCTTTTCCGGGGGACCGAATGAAAAACTGTTTTTT. Amino acid sequence: CASFSGGPNEKLFF.

This clone appeared once. The chain has TRBV6-4 and TRBJ2-3; no definite D call. Trimming removed 0 bases from V and 6 bases from J, with 7 bases in between. The V gene's germline CDR1 is MRHNA and CDR2 SNTAGT. The CDR3 contains 13 residues. The CDR3 reads CASSDSSLDTQYF. The DNA of the CDR3 is TGTGCCAGCAGTGACTCGAGCCTCGATACGCAGTATTTT.

CDR3 amino acids: CASSFGPMNTEAFF. DNA for the CDR3: TGTGCCAGCAGCTTTGGGCCGATGAACACTGAAGCTTTCTTT. The rearrangement links TRBV11-3 to TRBJ1-1; D is ambiguous. CDR3 length equals 14 residues. Germline CDR1 and CDR2: SGHNT and YENEEA. Trimming cost V 3 bases and J 0 bases, with 8 bases left between them.

The chain combines TRBV28 with TRBJ1-4; 9 positions agree with TRBD1. Trimming at V came to 5 bases and at J to 8 bases, leaving 9 bases not matched to a gene. Germline values: CDR1 MDHEN, CDR2 SYDVKM. This CDR3 is 15 amino acids long. The DNA for the CDR3 is TGTGCCAGCAGTCCCGGGACAGGGTTTCGGGAAAAACTGTTTTTT. It specifies CASSPGTGFREKLFF.

V is TRBV5-1 and J is TRBJ1-3; D call uncertain. The CDR3 length is 14 residues. V was pared by 5 bases and J by 0 bases, with 9 bases between. CDR1 is SGHRS and CDR2 is YFSETQ in the germline V gene. The CDR3 nucleotides read TGCGCCAGCAGAGAGGAGAGCTCTGGAAACACCATATATTTT. Protein: CASREESSGNTIYF.

The chain combines TRBV18 with TRBJ1-5; the D gene is possibly TRBD1 (5 bases). Germline CDR1 is KGHSH and CDR2 is LQKENI. The CDR3 loop spans 13 amino acids. Trimming took 1 base from V and 4 from J, leaving 5 bases between them. DNA of the CDR3: TGTGCCAGCTCACCACAGGGGAATCAGCCCCAGCATTTT. Amino acids: CASSPQGNQPQHF.

This chain joins TRBV2 and TRBJ1-2, with D unresolved. Germline values: CDR1 SNHLY, CDR2 FYNNEI. This CDR3 spans 14 amino acids. Trimming took 7 bases from V and 3 from J, leaving 15 bases between them. CDR3 nucleotide sequence: TGTGCCAGCAAAATTGAAGGGTTTGACTATGGCTACACCTTC. Protein sequence: CASKIEGFDYGYTF.

V gene TRBV4-3 combines with J gene TRBJ2-5, with TRBD2 identical over 7 bases. The length of the CDR3 is 17 residues. Germline CDR1 LGHNA, CDR2 YSLEER. V lost 0 bases, J lost 3 bases, and 10 bases stayed unmatched. The CDR3 is CASSQDWTGGKEETQYF. CDR3 sequence (DNA): TGCGCCAGCAGCCAAGATTGGACGGGGGGAAAGGAAGAGACCCAGTACTTC.

This sequence joins TRBV7-6 and TRBJ1-3; the D is unclear. V was cut by 5 bases and J by 2 bases, with 16 bases left in between. This CDR3 is 16 amino acids long. Germline V CDR1 and CDR2: SGHVS, FNYEAQ. The CDR3 here is CASSPVGGQPGNTIYF. CDR3 coding DNA: TGTGCCAGCAGCCCCGTGGGCGGGCAGCCTGGAAACACCATATATTTT.

The chain couples TRBV18 to TRBJ1-1, with no clear D. This CDR3 is built from 15 residues. Germline V gene data show CDR1 as KGHSH and CDR2 as LQKENI. V was pared by 6 bases and J by 4 bases, with 18 bases between. For the CDR3, the DNA is TGTGCCAGCTCCCAATACACCGGGGAGGCCACTGAAGCTTTCTTT. Translation gives CASSQYTGEATEAFF. The whole variable domain, filled in from reference TRBV18 and TRBJ1-1, reads NAGVMQNPRHLVRRRGQEARLRCSPMKGHSHVYWYRQLPEEGLKFMVYLQKENIIDESGMPKERFSAEFPKEGPSILRIQQVVRGDSAAYFCASSQYTGEATEAFFGQGTRLTVV.

The chain carries TRBV9 and TRBJ2-1, with D hard to call. The CDR3 is made up of 14 amino acids. The germline CDR1 and CDR2 sequences are SGDLS and YYNGEE. V lost 4 bases and J 7 bases, leaving 15 bases between the germline ends. For the CDR3, the DNA is TGTGCCAGCAGCCCGCGACTCCTCCGGAATGAGCAGTTCTTC. Protein product: CASSPRLLRNEQFF.

This chain links TRBV7-2 with TRBJ2-4; maybe TRBD1 (6 bases). V lost 1 base, J lost 6 bases, and 13 bases lay in between. This CDR3 spans 15 amino acids. CDR1 is SGHTA and CDR2 is FQGNSA in the germline V gene. In DNA form, the CDR3 reads TGTGCCAGCAGCTTAGGAGGATTAGGGGGAAACATTCAGTACTTC. Translation: CASSLGGLGGNIQYF.

The chain is built from TRBV27 and TRBJ1-1, with 8 bases identical to TRBD1. V was clipped by 6 bases and J by 3 bases; unmatched bases: 18. The CDR3 has 18 residues. Looked up from germline, CDR1 is MNHEY and CDR2 is SMNVEV (reference sequence). The CDR3 bases are TGTGCCAGCAGGTTTACACACCTAGGACAGGGAAGGGACACTGAAGCTTTCTTT. It encodes CASRFTHLGQGRDTEAFF.

V usage is TRBV7-8 and J usage is TRBJ1-2; D possibly corresponds to TRBD1 (5 bases). This CDR3 contains 15 residues. CDR1 and CDR2 from the germline V gene are SGHVS and FQNEAQ. V was clipped by 5 bases and J by 3 bases, with 16 bases between them. CDR3 DNA sequence: TGTGCCAGCAGCCGGGGCAGCTCTAAAGACTATGGCTACACCTTC. Encoded protein: CASSRGSSKDYGYTF. The full variable domain, with the rest looked up from reference TRBV7-8 and TRBJ1-2, is GAGVSQSPRYKVAKRGQDVALRCDPISGHVSLFWYQQALGQGPEFLTYFQNEAQLDKSGLPSDRFFAERPEGSVSTLKIQRTQQEDSAVYLCASSRGSSKDYGYTFGSGTRLTVV.

This clone was seen once. V gene TRBV7-2 combines with J gene TRBJ2-7, with TRBD1 matching over 9 bases. J gave up 1 base and V 3 bases, and 1 base lay outside the gene matches. The length of the CDR3 is 14 residues. Germline CDR1 is SGHTA and CDR2 is FQGNSA. CDR3 bases: TGTGCCAGCAGCTTGGGGACAGGGTCCTACGAGCAGTACTTC. Its protein product is CASSLGTGSYEQYF.

This clone occurred a few times. The chain employs TRBV18 and TRBJ1-6, with D unclear. Trimming pared 3 bases from V and 6 bases from J, leaving 12 bases between. Germline assignment: CDR1 KGHSH and CDR2 LQKENI. The CDR3 sequence is 15 residues long. CDR3 region: CASSPDVGLNSPLHF. The CDR3 DNA is TGTGCCAGCTCACCCGACGTAGGGCTTAATTCACCCCTCCACTTT.

V usage is TRBV6-6 and J usage is TRBJ2-3, with a possible D match to TRBD2 (5 bases). Germline CDR1 MNHNY, CDR2 SVGAGI (reference sequence). The CDR3 has 15 residues. Deletions cut 10 bases from V and 2 bases from J, with 19 bases between. The CDR3 sequence: CATRLRTDYTDTQYF. CDR3 in DNA: TGTGCCACCCGTCTAAGGACCGACTACACAGATACGCAGTATTTT.

This chain joins TRBV6-1 and TRBJ1-6; D uncertain. This CDR3 is 14 amino acids long. Germline CDR1 MNHNS, CDR2 SASEGT. V was cut by 6 bases and J by 8 bases, with 14 bases left in between. The CDR3 reads CASRRVLKDSPLHF. The CDR3 DNA is TGTGCCAGCAGGAGGGTCCTCAAGGATTCACCCCTCCACTTT.

This clone was seen a handful of times. The genes are TRBV5-5 and TRBJ1-3; no definite D call. V lost 0 bases and J 0 bases, leaving 4 bases between the germline ends. The germline CDR1 and CDR2 sequences are SGHKS and YYEKEE (reference sequence). The CDR3 is 14 residues long. DNA of the CDR3: TGTGCCAGCAGCTTGGGGGCCTCTGGAAACACCATATATTTT. It specifies CASSLGASGNTIYF.

V gene TRBV6-1 combines with J gene TRBJ1-5; weak D call: TRBD1 (5 bases). This CDR3 has 14 residues. Germline V lookup: CDR1 MNHNS, CDR2 SASEGT. V was cut by 1 base and J by 4 bases, with 8 bases left in between. CDR3 nucleotides: TGTGCCAGCAGTGAAGGGGGGAGGAATCAGCCCCAGCATTTT. This encodes CASSEGGRNQPQHF.

The genes are TRBV19 and TRBJ1-1, with D unresolved. The CDR3 contains 13 residues. The germline V gene encodes CDR1 LNHDA and CDR2 SQIVND (reference sequence). The V and J ends lost 1 base and 4 bases respectively, with 7 bases between them. CDR3 bases: TGTGCCAGTAGTATAGCTCGAGGCACTGAAGCTTTCTTT. Translation: CASSIARGTEAFF. Looking up the rest from reference TRBV19 and TRBJ1-1 gives the full variable domain: DGGITQSPKYLFRKEGQNVTLSCEQNLNHDAMYWYRQDPGQGLRLIYYSQIVNDFQKGDIAEGYSVSREKKESFPLTVTSAQKNPTAFYLCASSIARGTEAFFGQGTRLTVV.

This clone was recorded only once. The V gene is TRBV11-2, the J gene TRBJ1-2; D remains ambiguous. In germline, CDR1 is SGHAT, CDR2 FQNNGV. Trimming removed 3 bases from V and 2 bases from J, with 7 bases in between. The CDR3 loop spans 13 amino acids. The CDR3 DNA reads as TGTGCCAGCAGCTTGGATCCCAACTATGGCTACACCTTC. The encoded protein is CASSLDPNYGYTF.

The chain links TRBV11-3 to TRBJ2-7; unclear D gene. V gave up 6 bases and J gave up 2 bases, with 14 bases separating them. The CDR3 has 14 amino acids. Germline values: CDR1 SGHNT, CDR2 YENEEA. The CDR3 loop reads CASSSRTATYEQYF. The CDR3 coding sequence is TGTGCCAGCAGTTCGAGGACGGCAACCTACGAGCAGTACTTC.

V gene TRBV7-8 combines with J gene TRBJ1-2; possible D gene TRBD1, 5 bases. The germline V gene has CDR1 SGHVS and CDR2 FQNEAQ. V was cut by 1 base and J by 7 bases, with 13 bases left in between. The CDR3 contains 14 residues. The CDR3 sequence: CASSLDPGRGGYTF. The CDR3 DNA is TGTGCCAGCAGCTTAGATCCAGGGAGAGGTGGCTACACCTTC.

The rearrangement uses TRBV27 and TRBJ1-1, with D hard to call. The V gene's germline CDR1 is MNHEY and CDR2 SMNVEV (reference sequence). Trimming cost V 8 bases and J 2 bases, with 12 bases left between them. The CDR3 runs 13 residues. DNA of the CDR3: TGTGCCAGCGGGCGTACTCCCAACACTGAAGCTTTCTTT. It specifies CASGRTPNTEAFF.

V gene TRBV6-6 combines with J gene TRBJ2-7; no clear D gene. CDR1 MNHNY and CDR2 SVGAGI come from the germline V gene (reference sequence). V was shortened by 7 bases and J by 5 bases, with 15 bases between the two germline ends. The CDR3 spans 13 residues. CDR3 residues: CASNPGYPHEQYF. In nucleotides, the CDR3 is TGTGCCAGCAACCCAGGATACCCCCACGAGCAGTACTTC.

The chain couples TRBV4-3 to TRBJ1-1, with D possibly TRBD1 on 6 matching bases. The CDR3 is 14 amino acids. V lost 3 bases, J lost 7 bases, and 15 bases lay in between. Germline CDR1 reads LGHNA; CDR2 reads YSLEER. The CDR3 spells CASSQGGTSNEAFF. Written as DNA, the CDR3 is TGCGCCAGCAGCCAGGGCGGGACAAGTAATGAAGCTTTCTTT.

The J gene is TRBJ2-5, the V gene TRBV28; D remains ambiguous. Looked up from germline, CDR1 is MDHEN and CDR2 is SYDVKM. The germline V and J ends were trimmed by 6 bases and 5 bases, with 10 bases remaining between them. There are 12 residues in the CDR3. In DNA, the CDR3 is TGTGCCAGCAGCCTCTTCCCCGAGACCCAGTACTTC. Translated: CASSLFPETQYF.